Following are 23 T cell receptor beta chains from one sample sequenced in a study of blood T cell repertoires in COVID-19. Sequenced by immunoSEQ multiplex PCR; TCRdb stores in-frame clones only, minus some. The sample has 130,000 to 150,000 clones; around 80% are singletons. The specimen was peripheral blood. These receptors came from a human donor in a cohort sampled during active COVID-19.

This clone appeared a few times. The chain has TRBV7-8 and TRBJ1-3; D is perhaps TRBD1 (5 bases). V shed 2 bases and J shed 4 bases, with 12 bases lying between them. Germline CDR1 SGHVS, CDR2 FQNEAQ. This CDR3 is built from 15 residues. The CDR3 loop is CASSLSGTPGNTIYF. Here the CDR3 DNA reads TGTGCCAGCAGCTTAAGCGGGACTCCCGGAAACACCATATATTTT. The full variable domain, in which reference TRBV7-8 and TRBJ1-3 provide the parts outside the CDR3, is GAGVSQSPRYKVAKRGQDVALRCDPISGHVSLFWYQQALGQGPEFLTYFQNEAQLDKSGLPSDRFFAERPEGSVSTLKIQRTQQEDSAVYLCASSLSGTPGNTIYFGEGSWLTVV.

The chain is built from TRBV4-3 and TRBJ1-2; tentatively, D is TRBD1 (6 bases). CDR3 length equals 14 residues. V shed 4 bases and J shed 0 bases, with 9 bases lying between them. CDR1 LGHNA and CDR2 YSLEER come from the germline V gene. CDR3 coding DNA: TGCGCCAGCAGCCCACAGGGCGCTAACTATGGCTACACCTTC. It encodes CASSPQGANYGYTF.

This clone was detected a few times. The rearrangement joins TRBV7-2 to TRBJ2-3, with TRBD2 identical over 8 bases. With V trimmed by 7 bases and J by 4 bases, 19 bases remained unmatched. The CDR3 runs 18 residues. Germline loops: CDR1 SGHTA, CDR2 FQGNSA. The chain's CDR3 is CASTRVAGSSGPADTQYF. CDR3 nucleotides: TGTGCCAGCACCCGGGTCGCGGGTTCTAGCGGGCCGGCAGATACGCAGTATTTT.

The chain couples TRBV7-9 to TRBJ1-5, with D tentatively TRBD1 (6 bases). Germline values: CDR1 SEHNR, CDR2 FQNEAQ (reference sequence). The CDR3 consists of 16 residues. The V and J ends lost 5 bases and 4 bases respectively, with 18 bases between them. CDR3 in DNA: TGTGCCAGCAGCCATATAGAACTAGGGGGAAATCAGCCCCAGCATTTT. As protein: CASSHIELGGNQPQHF.

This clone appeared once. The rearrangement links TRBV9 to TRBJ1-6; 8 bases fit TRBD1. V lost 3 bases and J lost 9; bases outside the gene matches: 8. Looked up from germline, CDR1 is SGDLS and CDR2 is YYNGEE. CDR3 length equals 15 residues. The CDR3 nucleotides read TGTGCCAGCAGCGCGTCCCAGGGGGCGGGTTCACCCCTCCACTTT. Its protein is CASSASQGAGSPLHF.

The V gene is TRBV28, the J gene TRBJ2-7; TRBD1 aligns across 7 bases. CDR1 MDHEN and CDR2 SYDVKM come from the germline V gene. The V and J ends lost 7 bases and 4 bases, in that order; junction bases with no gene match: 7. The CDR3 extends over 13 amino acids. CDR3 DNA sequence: TGTGCCAGCATCGGGACAGTTAGTTACGAGCAGTACTTC. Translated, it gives CASIGTVSYEQYF.

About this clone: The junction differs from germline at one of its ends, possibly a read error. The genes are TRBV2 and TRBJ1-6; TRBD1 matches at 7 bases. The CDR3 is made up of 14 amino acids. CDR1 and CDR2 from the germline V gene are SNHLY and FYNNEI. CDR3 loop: CASNSYRGDSSLHF. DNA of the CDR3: TGTGCCAGCAATTCTTACAGGGGTGATTCATCCCTCCACTTT.

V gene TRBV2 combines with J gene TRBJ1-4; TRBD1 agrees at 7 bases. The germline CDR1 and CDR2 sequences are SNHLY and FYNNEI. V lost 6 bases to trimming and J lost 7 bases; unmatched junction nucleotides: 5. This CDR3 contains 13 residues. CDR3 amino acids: CASRWRDSEKLFF. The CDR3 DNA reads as TGTGCCAGCAGGTGGAGGGACAGTGAAAAACTGTTTTTT.

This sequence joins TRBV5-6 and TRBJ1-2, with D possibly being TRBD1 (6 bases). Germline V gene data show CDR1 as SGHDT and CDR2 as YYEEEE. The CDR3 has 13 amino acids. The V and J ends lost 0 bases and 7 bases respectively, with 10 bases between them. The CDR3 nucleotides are TGTGCCAGCAGCTTGGACAGGGTGGCTGGCTACACCTTC. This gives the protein CASSLDRVAGYTF.

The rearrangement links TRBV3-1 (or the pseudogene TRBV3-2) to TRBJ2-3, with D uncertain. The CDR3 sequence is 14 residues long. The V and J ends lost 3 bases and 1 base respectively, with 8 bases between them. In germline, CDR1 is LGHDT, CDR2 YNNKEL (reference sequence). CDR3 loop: CASSHRLRTDTQYF. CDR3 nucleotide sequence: TGTGCCAGCAGCCACCGACTCCGCACAGATACGCAGTATTTT.

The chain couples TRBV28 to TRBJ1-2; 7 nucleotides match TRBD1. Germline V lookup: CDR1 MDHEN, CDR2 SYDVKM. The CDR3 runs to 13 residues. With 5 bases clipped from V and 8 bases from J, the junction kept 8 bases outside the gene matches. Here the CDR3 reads CASSLTQGQGYTF. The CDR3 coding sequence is TGTGCCAGCAGTCTTACCCAGGGACAGGGCTACACCTTC.

The CDR3 protein is CASSLVKGAGYGYTF. CDR3 sequence (DNA): TGTGCCAGCAGCTTAGTCAAGGGAGCTGGCTATGGCTACACCTTC. V is TRBV7-2 and J is TRBJ1-2, with D unresolved. Germline V gene sequence: CDR1 SGHTA, CDR2 FQGNSA. Trimming pared 1 base from V and 4 bases from J, leaving 13 bases between. This CDR3 has 15 amino acids. Using reference TRBV7-2 and TRBJ1-2 for the parts outside the CDR3, the full variable domain is GAGVSQSPSNKVTEKGKDVELRCDPISGHTALYWYRQSLGQGLEFLIYFQGNSAPDKSGLPSDRFSAERTGGSVSTLTIQRTQQEDSAVYLCASSLVKGAGYGYTFGSGTRLTVV.

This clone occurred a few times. The CDR3 sequence is CASSWGTGNQPQHF. In nucleotides, the CDR3 is TGTGCCAGCAGCTGGGGGACAGGTAATCAGCCCCAGCATTTT. This sequence joins TRBV5-5 and TRBJ1-5; 8 nucleotides line up with TRBD1. The CDR3 totals 14 residues. Germline V lookup: CDR1 SGHKS, CDR2 YYEKEE (reference sequence). Trimming at V came to 3 bases and at J to 4 bases, leaving 3 bases not matched to a gene.

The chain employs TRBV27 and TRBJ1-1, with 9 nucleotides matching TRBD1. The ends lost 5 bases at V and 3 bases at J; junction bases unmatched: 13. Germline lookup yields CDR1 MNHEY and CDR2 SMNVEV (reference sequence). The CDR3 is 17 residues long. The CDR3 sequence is CASSRDRDSWIYTEAFF. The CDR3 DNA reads TGTGCCAGCAGTCGGGACAGGGACTCGTGGATTTACACTGAAGCTTTCTTT.

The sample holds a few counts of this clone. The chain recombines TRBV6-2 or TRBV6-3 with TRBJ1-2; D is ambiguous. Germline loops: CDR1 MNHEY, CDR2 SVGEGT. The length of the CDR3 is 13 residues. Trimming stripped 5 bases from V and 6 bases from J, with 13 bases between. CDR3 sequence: CASSTPVENGYTF. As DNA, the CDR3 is TGTGCCAGCAGTACCCCCGTCGAGAATGGCTACACCTTC.

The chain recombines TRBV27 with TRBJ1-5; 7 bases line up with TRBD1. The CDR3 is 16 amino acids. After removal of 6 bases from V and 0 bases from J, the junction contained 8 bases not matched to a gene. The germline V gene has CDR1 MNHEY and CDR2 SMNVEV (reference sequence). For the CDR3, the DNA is TGTGCCAGCAGCTCAGAAGGGGGCTATAGCAATCAGCCCCAGCATTTT. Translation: CASSSEGGYSNQPQHF.

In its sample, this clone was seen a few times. CDR3 bases: TGTGCCAGCAGCTTAGCGCCGGGGGCTGAAGCTTTCTTT. The encoded protein is CASSLAPGAEAFF. The V gene is TRBV7-9, the J gene TRBJ1-1; weak D call: TRBD1 (5 bases). This CDR3 region has 13 residues. CDR1 is SEHNR and CDR2 is FQNEAQ in the germline V gene (reference sequence). V was shortened by 0 bases and J by 6 bases, with 8 bases between the two germline ends.

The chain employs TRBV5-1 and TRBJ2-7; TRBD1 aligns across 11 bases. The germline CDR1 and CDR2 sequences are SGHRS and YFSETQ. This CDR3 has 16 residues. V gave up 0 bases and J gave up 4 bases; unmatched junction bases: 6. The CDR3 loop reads CASSLGDRGAEYEQYF. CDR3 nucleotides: TGCGCCAGCAGCTTGGGGGACAGGGGGGCCGAATACGAGCAGTACTTC.

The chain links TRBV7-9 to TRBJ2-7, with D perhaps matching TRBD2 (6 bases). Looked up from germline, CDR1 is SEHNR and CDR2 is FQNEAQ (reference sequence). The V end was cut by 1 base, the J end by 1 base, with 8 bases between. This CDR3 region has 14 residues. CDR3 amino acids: CASSLGGGSYEQYF. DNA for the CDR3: TGTGCCAGCAGCTTAGGAGGAGGGTCCTACGAGCAGTACTTC.

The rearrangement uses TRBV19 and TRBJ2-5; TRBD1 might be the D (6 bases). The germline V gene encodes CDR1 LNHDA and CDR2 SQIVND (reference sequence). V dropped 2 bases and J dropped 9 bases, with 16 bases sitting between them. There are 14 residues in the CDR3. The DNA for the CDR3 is TGTGCCAGTAGTATATCAGGACAGCCCTTCGCCCAGTACTTC. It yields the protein CASSISGQPFAQYF. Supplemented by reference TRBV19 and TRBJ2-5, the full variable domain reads DGGITQSPKYLFRKEGQNVTLSCEQNLNHDAMYWYRQDPGQGLRLIYYSQIVNDFQKGDIAEGYSVSREKKESFPLTVTSAQKNPTAFYLCASSISGQPFAQYFGPGTRLLVL.

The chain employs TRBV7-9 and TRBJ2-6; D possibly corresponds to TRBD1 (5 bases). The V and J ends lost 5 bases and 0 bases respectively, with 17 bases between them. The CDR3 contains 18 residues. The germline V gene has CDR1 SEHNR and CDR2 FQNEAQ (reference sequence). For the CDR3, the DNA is TGTGCCAGCAGCGTCACAGGTGGGCCCAGCTCTGGGGCCAACGTCCTGACTTTC. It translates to CASSVTGGPSSGANVLTF. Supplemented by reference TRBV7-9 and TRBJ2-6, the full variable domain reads DTGVSQNPRHKITKRGQNVTFRCDPISEHNRLYWYRQTLGQGPEFLTYFQNEAQLEKSRLLSDRFSAERPKGSFSTLEIQRTEQGDSAMYLCASSVTGGPSSGANVLTFGAGSRLTVL.

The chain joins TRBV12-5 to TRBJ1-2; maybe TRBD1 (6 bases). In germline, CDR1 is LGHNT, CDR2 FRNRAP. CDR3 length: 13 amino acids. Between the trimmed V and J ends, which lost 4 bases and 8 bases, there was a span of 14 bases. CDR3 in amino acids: CASGWDTLGGYTF. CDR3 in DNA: TGTGCTAGTGGTTGGGACACTCTTGGCGGCTACACCTTC.

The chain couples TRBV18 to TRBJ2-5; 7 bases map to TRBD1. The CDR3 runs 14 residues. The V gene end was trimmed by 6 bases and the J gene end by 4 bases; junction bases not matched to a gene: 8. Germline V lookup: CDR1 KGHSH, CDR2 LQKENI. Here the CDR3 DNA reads TGTGCCAGCTCGCGGAACAGGGGTGGAGAGACCCAGTACTTC. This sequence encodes CASSRNRGGETQYF. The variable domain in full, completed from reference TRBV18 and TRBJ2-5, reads NAGVMQNPRHLVRRRGQEARLRCSPMKGHSHVYWYRQLPEEGLKFMVYLQKENIIDESGMPKERFSAEFPKEGPSILRIQQVVRGDSAAYFCASSRNRGGETQYFGPGTRLLVL.